A selection of T cell receptor beta chains follows, all from one sample in a study of blood T cell repertoires in COVID-19. Method: immunoSEQ multiplex PCR; TCRdb's copy keeps in-frame clones and lacks some. In the table there are 150,000 to 200,000 clones, approximately 90% of which are singletons. What was sequenced was peripheral blood. Receptors originate from a human donor in a cohort sampled during active COVID-19. CDR3s include the opening cysteine and the closing phenylalanine or tryptophan. D genes are given only for firm matches. Clone size is shown for a subset of rows, as once, few, many or a class of expanded clone.

V gene	D gene	J gene	clone size	CDR3 protein	CDR3 DNA
TRBV20-1	TRBD1	TRBJ1-5	once	CSASRQGAVLTQHF	TGCAGTGCTAGTAGACAGGGGGCTGTGTTGACCCAGCATTTT
TRBV4-3	-	TRBJ2-3	-	CASSQGGRLADTQYF	TGCGCCAGCAGCCAAGGAGGGAGGCTCGCAGATACGCAGTATTTT
TRBV18	-	TRBJ1-1	-	CASSPLAVDTEAFF	TGTGCCAGCTCACCACTAGCGGTGGACACTGAAGCTTTCTTT
TRBV7-2	-	TRBJ1-4	-	CASSGAGTVGEKLFF	TGTGCCAGCAGCGGGGCGGGAACCGTGGGGGAAAAACTGTTTTTT
TRBV5-1	TRBD1	TRBJ2-3	-	CASSLDGTGTDTQYF	TGCGCCAGCAGCTTGGACGGGACAGGCACAGATACGCAGTATTTT
TRBV5-6	-	TRBJ1-1	-	CASSFGARGGTEAFF	TGTGCCAGCAGCTTCGGCGCTCGGGGAGGCACTGAAGCTTTCTTT
TRBV2	-	TRBJ1-1	-	CASSYGGGNTEAFF	TGTGCCAGCAGCTACGGCGGGGGGAACACTGAAGCTTTCTTT
TRBV5-1	TRBD1	TRBJ1-2	-	CASSGRDRGLWGYTF	TGCGCCAGCAGCGGCCGGGACAGGGGGCTATGGGGCTACACCTTC
TRBV2	-	TRBJ2-5	-	CASKGVRSAGETQYF	TGTGCCAGCAAAGGGGTGCGGAGCGCCGGGGAGACCCAGTACTTC
TRBV9	-	TRBJ2-1	-	CASSPQGTAIGGEQFF	TGTGCCAGCAGCCCTCAGGGGACGGCGATTGGGGGAGAGCAGTTCTTC
TRBV9	TRBD1	TRBJ2-1	-	CASSVGRQGYNEQFF	TGTGCCAGCAGCGTTGGAAGACAGGGATACAATGAGCAGTTCTTC
TRBV30	-	TRBJ2-7	-	CLRPIGFDHEQYF	TGTCTCAGGCCTATTGGTTTTGACCACGAGCAGTACTTC
TRBV19	TRBD2	TRBJ2-7	-	CASSARGGHYEQYF	TGTGCCAGTAGCGCACGGGGGGGGCACTACGAGCAGTACTTC
TRBV7-8	TRBD2	TRBJ2-7	-	CASSLVASGGHEQYF	TGTGCCAGCAGCTTAGTGGCTAGCGGGGGCCACGAGCAGTACTTC
TRBV6-2/TRBV6-3	-	TRBJ1-5	medium-sized	CASSATGQPQHF	TGTGCCAGCAGTGCTACAGGGCAGCCCCAGCATTTT
TRBV27	TRBD1	TRBJ2-1	-	CASSSRDRGDGNEQFF	TGTGCCAGCTCTTCTAGGGACAGGGGAGATGGCAATGAGCAGTTCTTC
TRBV11-2	-	TRBJ2-4	-	CASSPRGALAKNIQYF	TGTGCCAGCAGCCCCCGGGGGGCCCTAGCCAAAAACATTCAGTACTTC
TRBV9	TRBD1	TRBJ2-7	-	CASSVGTGILYEQYF	TGTGCCAGCAGCGTAGGGACAGGGATTTTGTACGAGCAGTACTTC
TRBV11-3	-	TRBJ2-1	-	CASSLGERNEQFF	TGTGCCAGCAGCTTAGGGGAGCGGAATGAGCAGTTCTTC
TRBV2	TRBD1	TRBJ2-3	-	CASSEGVGGAGGTDTQYF	TGTGCCAGCAGTGAAGGCGTAGGGGGCGCTGGGGGAACAGATACGCAGTATTTT
TRBV12-3/TRBV12-4	-	TRBJ2-7	-	CASSTGMPYEQYF	TGTGCCAGCAGTACCGGGATGCCTTACGAGCAGTACTTC
TRBV27	TRBD2	TRBJ2-7	-	CASRTSGSYEQYF	TGTGCCAGCAGGACTAGCGGGTCCTACGAGCAGTACTTC
TRBV7-9	TRBD2	TRBJ2-2	-	CASSGGTLRGGPGTGELFF	TGTGCCAGCAGCGGCGGGACATTGCGGGGGGGTCCGGGCACCGGGGAGCTGTTTTTT
TRBV5-1	-	TRBJ1-6	-	CASSLDGLATLNSPLHF	TGCGCCAGCAGCTTGGATGGACTCGCCACGTTAAATTCACCCCTCCACTTT
TRBV9	TRBD2	TRBJ2-3	once	CASSARTSADTQYF	TGTGCCAGCAGCGCCCGGACTAGCGCAGATACGCAGTATTTT
TRBV4-3	TRBD1	TRBJ1-6	-	CASSQEPGTENSPLHF	TGCGCCAGCAGCCAAGAACCGGGGACAGAAAATTCACCCCTCCACTTT
TRBV11-2	TRBD1	TRBJ2-5	once	CASSFLGRTGRQETQYF	TGTGCCAGCAGCTTTCTAGGCCGGACAGGTCGCCAAGAGACCCAGTACTTC
TRBV7-9	TRBD2	TRBJ2-2	once	CASSFPDPGRADTGELFF	TGTGCCAGCAGCTTCCCTGATCCAGGGAGGGCGGACACCGGGGAGCTGTTTTTT
TRBV4-2	-	TRBJ2-7	-	CASSQGAGHPGEQYF	TGTGCCAGCAGCCAAGGGGCCGGACACCCTGGTGAGCAGTACTTC
TRBV3-1/TRBV3-2	TRBD1	TRBJ1-6	-	CASSQPPGTGVSPLHF	TGTGCCAGCAGCCAACCGCCCGGGACAGGGGTTTCACCCCTCCACTTT
TRBV4-3	TRBD2	TRBJ2-7	-	CASSQDLTSGGYEQYF	TGCGCCAGCAGCCAAGATTTGACGAGCGGGGGCTACGAGCAGTACTTC
TRBV2	-	TRBJ1-1	-	CASSEALRGTEAFF	TGTGCCAGCAGTGAAGCACTTAGGGGAACTGAAGCTTTCTTT
TRBV5-1	TRBD1	TRBJ2-7	-	CASNLGQGPYEQYF	TGCGCCAGCAACCTGGGACAGGGCCCCTACGAGCAGTACTTC
TRBV27	-	TRBJ2-5	once	CASSPRLGQRQETQYF	TGTGCCAGCAGTCCACGACTAGGGCAGAGGCAAGAGACCCAGTACTTC
TRBV6-1	-	TRBJ1-5	once	CASSEYPGSNQPQHF	TGTGCCAGCAGTGAATACCCAGGGTCAAATCAGCCCCAGCATTTT
TRBV5-1	TRBD1	TRBJ1-4	-	CASSKTNRGLGSYEKLFF	TGCGCCAGCAGCAAAACCAACAGGGGGCTGGGGAGTTATGAAAAACTGTTTTTT
TRBV6-5	-	TRBJ1-5	once	CASSQGLRQPQHF	TGTGCCAGCAGCCAGGGTTTGCGGCAGCCCCAGCATTTT
TRBV5-1	-	TRBJ1-3	once	CASREGVSSGNTIYF	TGCGCCAGCAGGGAAGGAGTCTCTTCTGGAAACACCATATATTTT
TRBV6-7	TRBD1	TRBJ1-5	few	CASSYYGTGQQPQHF	TGTGCCAGCAGTTATTACGGGACAGGACAACAGCCCCAGCATTTT
TRBV29-1	TRBD1	TRBJ2-1	-	CSTSAGGSYNEQFF	TGCAGCACCAGCGCAGGGGGATCCTACAATGAGCAGTTCTTC
TRBV27	-	TRBJ1-1	-	CASTSRGSNTEAFF	TGTGCCAGCACCAGCCGAGGCAGTAACACTGAAGCTTTCTTT
TRBV9	-	TRBJ2-5	once	CASASTTRGETQYF	TGTGCCAGCGCCTCGACAACCAGAGGGGAGACCCAGTACTTC
TRBV21-1	-	TRBJ2-4	-	CATLDRPLAKNIQYF	TGTGCCACCCTTGACAGGCCTTTAGCCAAAAACATTCAGTACTTC
TRBV30	-	TRBJ1-4	-	CASAGVSEKLFF	TGTGCCTCCGCCGGGGTTTCTGAAAAACTGTTTTTT
TRBV15	-	TRBJ1-1	-	CATRPGLGNTEAFF	TGTGCCACCAGGCCGGGTCTCGGGAACACTGAAGCTTTCTTT
TRBV28	-	TRBJ2-5	-	CASSLYRAEETQYF	TGTGCCAGCAGTTTATACAGGGCTGAAGAGACCCAGTACTTC
TRBV7-2	-	TRBJ1-2	-	CASSQEQTGYTF	TGTGCCAGCAGCCAGGAACAGACAGGCTACACCTTC
TRBV5-5	TRBD1	TRBJ1-5	-	CASSLDRGIGQPQHF	TGTGCCAGCAGCTTGGACAGGGGGATCGGTCAGCCCCAGCATTTT
TRBV11-2	TRBD1	TRBJ1-1	-	CASSVTGGTEAFF	TGTGCCAGCAGCGTCACAGGGGGCACTGAAGCTTTCTTT
TRBV7-2	TRBD1	TRBJ2-7	-	CASSLDPPAGGLVYEQYF	TGTGCCAGCAGCTTAGATCCCCCGGCAGGGGGTTTGGTTTACGAGCAGTACTTC
TRBV5-8	TRBD2	TRBJ2-7	-	CASSLAPSGTPSYEQYF	TGTGCCAGCAGCTTGGCGCCTAGCGGGACCCCCTCCTACGAGCAGTACTTC
TRBV5-1	-	TRBJ2-7	-	CASSLVAGNYEQYF	TGCGCCAGCAGCTTGGTTGCGGGGAACTACGAGCAGTACTTC
TRBV28	TRBD1	TRBJ1-2	-	CASSLSFPRGPSYYGYTF	TGTGCCAGCAGTTTATCTTTCCCGAGGGGGCCGTCGTACTATGGCTACACCTTC
TRBV30	-	TRBJ1-2	-	CAWSAGSGGYTF	TGTGCCTGGTCTGCAGGCAGTGGTGGCTACACCTTC
TRBV4-2	TRBD2	TRBJ2-5	-	CASSWTSGQETQYF	TGTGCCAGCAGCTGGACTAGCGGCCAAGAGACCCAGTACTTC
TRBV10-3	TRBD1	TRBJ2-3	-	CATETGRTDTQYF	TGTGCCACCGAGACAGGGCGCACAGATACGCAGTATTTT
TRBV19	TRBD1	TRBJ1-5	-	CASSIGGQGRQPQHF	TGTGCCAGTAGTATAGGAGGACAGGGGAGGCAGCCCCAGCATTTT
TRBV19	-	TRBJ1-1	-	CASSNLQGSNTEAFF	TGTGCCAGTAGTAACCTACAGGGATCGAACACTGAAGCTTTCTTT
TRBV5-5	TRBD1	TRBJ2-7	-	CASSFLGQGPYEQYF	TGTGCCAGCAGCTTCTTGGGACAGGGGCCCTACGAGCAGTACTTC